A single sample is the source of the 23 T cell receptor beta chains below, sequenced in a study of blood T cell repertoires in COVID-19. Libraries were prepared by immunoSEQ multiplex PCR; TCRdb keeps only in-frame clonotypes and omits some of them. The table shows roughly 350,000 clones, with 85% occurring only once. Sequenced sample: peripheral blood. The receptors here all came from a woman aged 18-29 years with acute or convalescent COVID-19.

The genes are TRBV27 and TRBJ2-7, with 7 bases matching TRBD1. The germline gives CDR1 MNHEY, CDR2 SMNVEV (reference sequence). The CDR3 contains 14 residues. Unmatched junction bases numbered 6, after V lost 4 bases and J lost 3 bases. For the CDR3, the DNA is TGTGCCAGCAGTTCGTTCCGGGACAGCTACGAGCAGTACTTC. It is translated as CASSSFRDSYEQYF.

The gene calls are TRBV7-9 and TRBJ1-2; the D is unclear. Germline V gives CDR1 SEHNR, CDR2 FQNEAQ (reference sequence). The CDR3 runs to 12 residues. The V end was cut by 2 bases, the J end by 6 bases, with 7 bases between. CDR3 nucleotide sequence: TGTGCCAGCAGCTTAACGGGAGATGGCTACACCTTC. This encodes CASSLTGDGYTF.

The gene calls are TRBV7-9 and TRBJ1-1, with TRBD1 matching over 7 bases. The CDR3 runs 14 residues. V shed 5 bases and J 5 bases; nucleotides not matched to a gene: 8. Germline CDR1 is SEHNR and CDR2 is FQNEAQ (reference sequence). The CDR3: CASSPTGKVTEAFF. In DNA form, the CDR3 reads TGTGCCAGCAGCCCGACAGGGAAAGTGACTGAAGCTTTCTTT.

The chain carries TRBV21-1 and TRBJ1-5; TRBD1, as called in the table, went unchecked against the DNA. TRBV21-1 is an annotated pseudogene. This CDR3 spans 15 amino acids. The CDR3 sequence: CASSKDVTGDQPQHF. The CDR3, as DNA: TGTGCCAGCAGCAAAGACGTGACAGGGGATCAGCCCCAGCATTTT.

V gene TRBV28 combines with J gene TRBJ1-5; 9 bases map to TRBD1. V lost 6 bases and J lost 0; bases outside the gene matches: 6. Germline V lookup: CDR1 MDHEN, CDR2 SYDVKM. The CDR3 covers 16 residues. Written as DNA, the CDR3 is TGTGCCAGCAGCCTACTGGACAGGGGTAGCAATCAGCCCCAGCATTTT. Translated: CASSLLDRGSNQPQHF.

This chain uses TRBV12-3 or TRBV12-4 with TRBJ2-1; D might be TRBD1 (6 bases). The CDR3 runs 12 residues. The germline V and J ends were trimmed by 7 bases and 7 bases, with 11 bases remaining between them. CDR3 sequence reads: CASNRAGNEQFF. In DNA, the CDR3 is TGTGCCAGCAACAGGGCAGGGAATGAGCAGTTCTTC.

This rearrangement joins TRBV27 to TRBJ2-1, with 9 bases lining up with TRBD1. The CDR3 sequence is 14 residues long. V was clipped by 7 bases and J by 4 bases; unmatched bases: 5. Germline V gives CDR1 MNHEY, CDR2 SMNVEV (reference sequence). CDR3 loop: CASKTGGIYNEQFF. The CDR3 nucleotides read TGTGCCAGCAAAACAGGGGGCATATACAATGAGCAGTTCTTC.

The chain carries TRBV12-3 or TRBV12-4 and TRBJ2-2; unclear D gene. The CDR3 has 13 amino acids. The V gene lost 6 bases and the J gene lost 7 bases, with 12 bases spanning the gap. CDR3 loop: CASRSDYFGELFF. The CDR3 DNA reads TGTGCCAGCAGATCCGATTACTTCGGGGAGCTGTTTTTT.

The chain recombines TRBV29-1 with TRBJ1-2; 11 nucleotides align to TRBD1. Trimming removed 4 bases from V and 7 bases from J; junction bases left unmatched: 8. Germline V gene lookup returns CDR1 SQVTM and CDR2 ANQGSEA. CDR3 length equals 14 residues. CDR3 sequence reads: CSVGRTGGNSGYTF. The CDR3 bases are TGCAGCGTTGGACGGACAGGGGGCAATTCTGGCTACACCTTC.

This chain joins TRBV2 and TRBJ2-7; a weak D match, TRBD1 (6 bases). Trimming took 6 bases from V and 6 from J, leaving 15 bases between them. The CDR3 extends over 13 amino acids. The V gene's germline CDR1 is SNHLY and CDR2 FYNNEI. The DNA for the CDR3 is TGTGCCAGCAGCGGGACACGACGCACCGAGCAGTACTTC. Translated: CASSGTRRTEQYF. Drawing the rest from reference TRBV2 and TRBJ2-7, the complete variable domain is EPEVTQTPSHQVTQMGQEVILRCVPISNHLYFYWYRQILGQKVEFLVSFYNNEISEKSEIFDDQFSVERPDGSNFTLKIRSTKLEDSAMYFCASSGTRRTEQYFGPGTRLTVT.

The chain recombines TRBV27 with TRBJ2-7; D is possibly TRBD2 (5 bases). Trimming removed 1 base at V and 0 bases at J, with 10 bases between. The CDR3 loop spans 15 amino acids. Germline V lookup: CDR1 MNHEY, CDR2 SMNVEV (reference sequence). CDR3 bases: TGTGCCAGCAGTTTATTGCCACGGGACTCCTACGAGCAGTACTTC. This translates into CASSLLPRDSYEQYF.

The chain's CDR3 is CASSRGYDEQYF. CDR3 nucleotides: TGTGCCAGCAGTCGAGGGTACGACGAGCAGTACTTC. The chain couples TRBV28 to TRBJ2-7; D may be TRBD2 (5 bases). CDR3 length: 12 amino acids. Trimming took off 5 bases at V and 5 bases at J, with 10 bases between the two ends. In germline, CDR1 is MDHEN, CDR2 SYDVKM.

This chain links TRBV6-6 with TRBJ2-2; 7 nucleotides line up with TRBD1. The germline V gene has CDR1 MNHNY and CDR2 SVGAGI (reference sequence). The CDR3 is made up of 17 amino acids. Trimming took 5 bases from V and 8 from J; bases not matched to a gene: 17. DNA for the CDR3: TGTGCCAGCAGTCTTTTCGGACAGGCTGGGGCGGTTGGGGAGCTGTTTTTT. This encodes CASSLFGQAGAVGELFF.

The chain uses TRBV11-2 and TRBJ1-4; 8 bases agree with TRBD1. The length of the CDR3 is 17 residues. The germline V gene encodes CDR1 SGHAT and CDR2 FQNNGV. The J segment lost 8 bases and the V segment lost 2 bases, leaving 13 bases of the junction unmatched. As DNA, the CDR3 is TGTGCCAGCAGCTTAAGGGGGGGCCCGGACAGGGCCGAAAAACTGTTTTTT. It encodes CASSLRGGPDRAEKLFF.

This sequence joins TRBV7-7 and TRBJ2-4; 12 positions match TRBD2. V lost 2 bases and J lost 0; bases outside the gene matches: 8. This CDR3 region has 19 residues. The germline CDR1 and CDR2 sequences are SSHAT and FNYEAQ (reference sequence). The CDR3 reads CASSLLAGGLKEAKNIQYF. Here the CDR3 DNA reads TGTGCCAGCAGCTTACTAGCGGGAGGGTTAAAGGAAGCCAAAAACATTCAGTACTTC.

This clone was counted once. This sequence joins TRBV21-1 and TRBJ1-1; the table's D gene call, TRBD1, was not cross checked with the DNA. TRBV21-1 is designated a pseudogene. The CDR3 totals 16 residues. The CDR3 bases are TGTGCCAGCATCCTCAACTGGTTCCAGGTCCCCACTGAAGCTTTCTTT. Residues: CASILNWFQVPTEAFF.

The gene calls are TRBV6-6 and TRBJ1-6; maybe TRBD1 (6 bases). Trimming removed 7 bases at V and 8 bases at J, with 18 bases between. The length of the CDR3 is 15 residues. Per germline, CDR1 MNHNY and CDR2 SVGAGI (reference sequence). CDR3 DNA: TGTGCCAGCACCGAATCACAGGGAAGGGATTCACCCCTCCACTTT. Residues: CASTESQGRDSPLHF.

The chain links TRBV27 to TRBJ1-1; 9 positions agree with TRBD1. The V and J ends lost 0 bases and 4 bases, in that order; junction bases with no gene match: 15. Looked up from germline, CDR1 is MNHEY and CDR2 is SMNVEV (reference sequence). This CDR3 spans 19 amino acids. CDR3 nucleotide sequence: TGTGCCAGCAGTTTATCTGGAGGTGGGGGGACAGGGTCAGGCACTGAAGCTTTCTTT. This sequence encodes CASSLSGGGGTGSGTEAFF.

The rearrangement joins TRBV5-4 to TRBJ1-1, with D hard to call. Trimming took 4 bases from V and 2 from J, leaving 9 bases between them. The CDR3 is 13 residues long. The V gene's germline CDR1 is SGHNT and CDR2 YYREEE (reference sequence). The CDR3 is CASSLTLNTEAFF. The CDR3 DNA reads TGTGCCAGCAGCCTTACACTAAACACTGAAGCTTTCTTT. Together with reference TRBV5-4 and TRBJ1-1, the CDR3 gives the full variable domain: ETGVTQSPTHLIKTRGQQVTLRCSSQSGHNTVSWYQQALGQGPQFIFQYYREEENGRGNFPPRFSGLQFPNYSSELNVNALELDDSALYLCASSLTLNTEAFFGQGTRLTVV.

The gene calls are TRBV19 and TRBJ1-2; D might be TRBD1 (6 bases). V lost 4 bases and J 0 bases, leaving 18 bases between the germline ends. Germline CDR1 is LNHDA and CDR2 is SQIVND (reference sequence). This CDR3 spans 17 amino acids. CDR3 in DNA: TGTGCCAGTAGTACCCGGCGCGGGGGGCCAGCTAACTATGGCTACACCTTC. Its translation is CASSTRRGGPANYGYTF.

Only one count was recorded for this clone. The chain carries TRBV1 and TRBJ1-1; the DNA was not used to check the table's D call, TRBD1. TRBV1 constitutes a pseudogene. There are 14 residues in the CDR3. The CDR3 here is CTSSQGGQGRKAFF. For the CDR3, the DNA is TGCACCAGCAGCCAGGGGGGACAGGGGCGGAAAGCTTTCTTT.

The chain combines TRBV4-2 with TRBJ2-5; 7 bases agree with TRBD2. The CDR3 runs 16 residues. Germline CDR1 LGHNA, CDR2 YNFKEQ. The ends lost 2 bases at V and 5 bases at J; junction bases unmatched: 11. The CDR3 coding sequence is TGTGCCAGCAGCCAAACGCCTAGCGGTGGGGGGGAGACCCAGTACTTC. As protein: CASSQTPSGGGETQYF.

The CDR3 spells CAWDLGGSSSYNSPLHF. CDR3 bases: TGTGCCTGGGATTTAGGAGGGTCCAGCTCCTATAATTCACCCCTCCACTTT. This chain joins TRBV30 and TRBJ1-6; D gene unclear. Germline V gene sequence: CDR1 GTSNPN, CDR2 SVGIG (reference sequence). V was shortened by 5 bases and J by 0 bases, with 17 bases between the two germline ends. The CDR3 loop spans 17 amino acids.